This passage covers 11 T cell receptor beta chains from one sample sequenced in a study of blood T cell repertoires in COVID-19. Assay: immunoSEQ multiplex PCR; the TCRdb copy retains only in-frame clones and omits some. This sample has roughly 230,000 clones, with roughly four fifths found just once. The specimen sequenced was PBMCs or T cells enriched from blood (not recorded which). These receptor sequences come from a man aged 45-60 years who had recovered from COVID-19.

The J gene is TRBJ2-1, the V gene TRBV5-6, with 7 positions matching TRBD2. Per germline, CDR1 SGHDT and CDR2 YYEEEE. V was pared by 6 bases and J by 2 bases, with 8 bases of the junction left unmatched. The CDR3 runs to 15 residues. The CDR3 bases are TGTGCCAGCATCGCCCCGGGAGGCGCCTACAATGAGCAGTTCTTC. Protein sequence: CASIAPGGAYNEQFF.

The gene calls are TRBV10-1 and TRBJ1-5; 7 positions agree with TRBD1. Germline CDR1 reads WNHNN; CDR2 reads SYGVQD (reference sequence). Unmatched junction bases numbered 1, after V lost 5 bases and J lost 3 bases. The CDR3 loop spans 13 amino acids. CDR3 loop: CASSQGVNQPQHF. CDR3 nucleotides: TGCGCCAGCAGTCAGGGGGTCAATCAGCCCCAGCATTTT.

This clone was counted once. The CDR3: CASSLIPGLYGYTF. The CDR3 DNA reads TGCGCCAGCAGCTTGATTCCAGGCCTTTATGGCTACACCTTC. The gene calls are TRBV5-1 and TRBJ1-2; D unresolved. Per the germline V gene, CDR1 is SGHRS and CDR2 is YFSETQ. The length of the CDR3 is 14 residues. V dropped 1 base and J dropped 5 bases, with 12 bases sitting between them.

The chain combines TRBV11-2 with TRBJ2-1; 10 bases are a match to TRBD2. The ends lost 0 bases at V and 6 bases at J; junction bases unmatched: 11. Germline-derived CDR1 and CDR2 are SGHAT and FQNNGV. The CDR3 is made up of 18 amino acids. Written as DNA, the CDR3 is TGTGCCAGCAGCTTAGAGCCTCGTTCTAGCGGGGGCCTCAATGAGCAGTTCTTC. This sequence encodes CASSLEPRSSGGLNEQFF.

The chain uses TRBV12-3 or TRBV12-4 and TRBJ1-2; unclear D gene. This CDR3 region has 13 residues. The germline V and J ends were trimmed by 5 bases and 8 bases, with 15 bases remaining between them. Here the CDR3 reads CASSPTGLEGYTF. DNA for the CDR3: TGTGCCAGCAGTCCCACGGGGTTAGAGGGCTACACCTTC.

The gene calls are TRBV6-2 or TRBV6-3 and TRBJ1-3; D remains ambiguous. CDR1 MNHEY and CDR2 SVGEGT come from the germline V gene. Trimming stripped 2 bases from V and 0 bases from J, with 5 bases between. The length of the CDR3 is 14 residues. CDR3 in amino acids: CASSYIASGNTIYF. Written as DNA, the CDR3 is TGTGCCAGCAGTTACATAGCCTCTGGAAACACCATATATTTT.

This chain uses TRBV9 with TRBJ1-1; D unclear. In germline, CDR1 is SGDLS, CDR2 YYNGEE. The CDR3 spans 13 residues. V was pared by 0 bases and J by 0 bases, with 3 bases between. This CDR3 reads CASSVVMNTEAFF. Here the CDR3 DNA reads TGTGCCAGCAGCGTAGTTATGAACACTGAAGCTTTCTTT.

This chain uses TRBV19 with TRBJ2-7; TRBD2 matches 7 bases. The V gene's germline CDR1 is LNHDA and CDR2 SQIVND (reference sequence). V dropped 4 bases and J dropped 2; count of bases not matched to a gene: 5. The length of the CDR3 is 14 residues. CDR3 nucleotide sequence: TGTGCCAGTAGTAGGATGGGGGGGGCCTACGAGCAGTACTTC. Protein product: CASSRMGGAYEQYF. Supplemented by reference TRBV19 and TRBJ2-7, the full variable domain reads DGGITQSPKYLFRKEGQNVTLSCEQNLNHDAMYWYRQDPGQGLRLIYYSQIVNDFQKGDIAEGYSVSREKKESFPLTVTSAQKNPTAFYLCASSRMGGAYEQYFGPGTRLTVT.

This sequence joins TRBV9 and TRBJ2-3; TRBD2 agrees at 9 bases. The length of the CDR3 is 15 residues. After removal of 3 bases from V and 2 bases from J, the junction contained 4 bases not matched to a gene. The germline CDR1 and CDR2 sequences are SGDLS and YYNGEE. The CDR3 protein is CASSGGTSLTDTQYF. CDR3 nucleotides: TGTGCCAGCAGCGGGGGGACTAGCCTCACAGATACGCAGTATTTT.

V usage is TRBV23-1 and J usage is TRBJ1-1; D is possibly TRBD1 (6 bases). TRBV23-1 carries the ORF label, with uncertain function. The V and J ends lost 3 bases and 1 base respectively, with 12 bases between them. The CDR3 is 15 residues long. The CDR3 DNA reads as TGCGCCAGCAGTCATCCCCAGGGGAAGAACACTGAAGCTTTCTTT. It codes for CASSHPQGKNTEAFF.

This clone was seen just once. The rearrangement links TRBV18 to TRBJ2-1; 12 nucleotides line up with TRBD2. The germline V gene encodes CDR1 KGHSH and CDR2 LQKENI. J was trimmed by 8 bases and V by 3 bases; bases with no gene match: 5. The CDR3 consists of 15 residues. The CDR3 loop reads CASSPPSGGAYEQFF. As DNA, the CDR3 is TGTGCCAGCTCACCCCCTAGCGGGGGGGCATATGAGCAGTTCTTC.